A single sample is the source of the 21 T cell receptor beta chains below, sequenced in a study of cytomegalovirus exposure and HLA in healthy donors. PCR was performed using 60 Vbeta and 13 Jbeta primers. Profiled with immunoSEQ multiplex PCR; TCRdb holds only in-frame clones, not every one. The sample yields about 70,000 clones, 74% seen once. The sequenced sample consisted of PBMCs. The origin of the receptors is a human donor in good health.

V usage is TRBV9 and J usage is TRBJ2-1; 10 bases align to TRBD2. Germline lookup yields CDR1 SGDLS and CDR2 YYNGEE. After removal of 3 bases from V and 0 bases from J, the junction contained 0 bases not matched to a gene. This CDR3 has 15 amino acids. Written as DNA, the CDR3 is TGTGCCAGCAGCGCTAGCGGGAGCTCCTACAATGAGCAGTTCTTC. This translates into CASSASGSSYNEQFF.

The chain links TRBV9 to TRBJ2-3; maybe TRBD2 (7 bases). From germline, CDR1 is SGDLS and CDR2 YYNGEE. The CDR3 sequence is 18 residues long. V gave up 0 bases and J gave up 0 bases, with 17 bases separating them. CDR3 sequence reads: CASSVEGGGGRSTDTQYF. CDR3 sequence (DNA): TGTGCCAGCAGCGTAGAGGGGGGGGGTGGCCGGAGCACAGATACGCAGTATTTT.

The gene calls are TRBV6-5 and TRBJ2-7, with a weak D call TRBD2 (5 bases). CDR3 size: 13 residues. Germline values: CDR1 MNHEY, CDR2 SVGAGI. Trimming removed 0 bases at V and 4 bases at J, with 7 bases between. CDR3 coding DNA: TGTGCCAGCAGTTACTCGGAGGAGTACGAGCAGTACTTC. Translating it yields CASSYSEEYEQYF.

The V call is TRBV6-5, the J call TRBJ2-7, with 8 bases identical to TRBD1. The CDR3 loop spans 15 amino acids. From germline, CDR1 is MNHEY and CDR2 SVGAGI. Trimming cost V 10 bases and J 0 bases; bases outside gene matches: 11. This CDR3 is CATRTDRASSYEQYF. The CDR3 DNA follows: TGTGCCACCCGAACGGACAGGGCGAGCTCCTACGAGCAGTACTTC.

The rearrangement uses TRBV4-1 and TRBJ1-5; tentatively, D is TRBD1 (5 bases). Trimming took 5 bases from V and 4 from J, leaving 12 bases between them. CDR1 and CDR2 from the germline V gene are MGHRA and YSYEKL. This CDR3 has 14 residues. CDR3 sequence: CASSSREGNQPQHF. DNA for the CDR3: TGCGCCAGCAGCTCCCGGGAGGGGAATCAGCCCCAGCATTTT.

This CDR3 is CASSYGRDRFF. The CDR3 nucleotides read TGTGCCAGCAGTTACGGACGGGATAGGTTCTTC. The chain combines TRBV6-5 with TRBJ2-1; D is perhaps TRBD2 (5 bases). Germline values: CDR1 MNHEY, CDR2 SVGAGI. V lost 2 bases to trimming and J lost 15 bases, with 11 bases between them. This CDR3 comprises 11 residues.

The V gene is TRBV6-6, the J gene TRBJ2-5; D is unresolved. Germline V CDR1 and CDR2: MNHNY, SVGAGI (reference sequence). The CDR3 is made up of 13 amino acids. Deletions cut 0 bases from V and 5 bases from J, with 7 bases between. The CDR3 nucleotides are TGTGCCAGCAGTTACTCGAACTTGGAGACCCAGTACTTC. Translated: CASSYSNLETQYF.

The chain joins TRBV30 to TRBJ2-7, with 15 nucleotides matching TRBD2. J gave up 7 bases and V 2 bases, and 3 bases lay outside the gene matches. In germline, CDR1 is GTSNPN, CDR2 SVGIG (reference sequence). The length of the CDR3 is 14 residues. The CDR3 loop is CAWSYGTSGREQYF. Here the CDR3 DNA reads TGTGCCTGGAGTTACGGGACTAGCGGGAGGGAGCAGTACTTC. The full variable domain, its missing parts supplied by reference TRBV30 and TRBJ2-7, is SQTIHQWPATLVQPVGSPLSLECTVEGTSNPNLYWYRQAAGRGLQLLFYSVGIGQISSEVPQNLSASRPQDRQFILSSKKLLLSDSGFYLCAWSYGTSGREQYFGPGTRLTVT.

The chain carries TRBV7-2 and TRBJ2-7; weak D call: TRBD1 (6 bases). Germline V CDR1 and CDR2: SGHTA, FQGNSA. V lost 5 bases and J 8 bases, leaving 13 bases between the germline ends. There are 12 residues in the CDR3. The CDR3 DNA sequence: TGTGCCAGCAGCGAACACAGGGAAAAGCAGTACTTC. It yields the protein CASSEHREKQYF.

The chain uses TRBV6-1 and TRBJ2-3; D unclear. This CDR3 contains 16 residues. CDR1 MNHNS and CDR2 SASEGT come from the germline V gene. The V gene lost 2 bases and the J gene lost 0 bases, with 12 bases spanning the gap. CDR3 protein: CASSEPFASSTDTQYF. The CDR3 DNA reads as TGTGCCAGCAGTGAACCGTTCGCGAGTAGCACAGATACGCAGTATTTT.

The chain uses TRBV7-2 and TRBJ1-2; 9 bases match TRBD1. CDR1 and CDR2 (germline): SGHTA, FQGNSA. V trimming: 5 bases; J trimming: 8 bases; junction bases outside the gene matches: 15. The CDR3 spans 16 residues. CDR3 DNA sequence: TGTGCCAGCAGCCTATTCCCGACAGGGGGGGGTGGAGGCTACACCTTC. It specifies CASSLFPTGGGGGYTF.

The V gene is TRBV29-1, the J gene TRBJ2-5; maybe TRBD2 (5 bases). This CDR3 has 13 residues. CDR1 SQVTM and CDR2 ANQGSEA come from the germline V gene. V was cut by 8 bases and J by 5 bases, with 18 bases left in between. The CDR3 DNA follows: TGCAGCTTAAAGGACGGGGTTGCCGAGACCCAGTACTTC. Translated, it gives CSLKDGVAETQYF.

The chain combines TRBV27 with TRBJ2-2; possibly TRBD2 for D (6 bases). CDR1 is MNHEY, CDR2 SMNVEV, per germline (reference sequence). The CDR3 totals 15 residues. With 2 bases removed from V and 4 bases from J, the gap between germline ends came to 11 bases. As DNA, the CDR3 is TGTGCCAGCAGTTTAGCGGGAAACCCCACCGGGGAGCTGTTTTTT. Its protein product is CASSLAGNPTGELFF.

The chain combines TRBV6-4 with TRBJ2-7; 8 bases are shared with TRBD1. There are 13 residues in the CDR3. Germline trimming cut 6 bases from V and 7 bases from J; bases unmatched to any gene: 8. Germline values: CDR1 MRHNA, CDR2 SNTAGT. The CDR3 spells CASSLGQGQEQYF. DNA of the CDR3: TGTGCCAGCAGCCTTGGACAGGGTCAAGAGCAGTACTTC.

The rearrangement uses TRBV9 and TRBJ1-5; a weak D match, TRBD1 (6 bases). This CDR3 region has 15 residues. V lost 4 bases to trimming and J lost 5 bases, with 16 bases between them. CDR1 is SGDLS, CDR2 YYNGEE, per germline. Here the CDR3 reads CASSFSGTPYQPQHF. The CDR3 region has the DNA TGTGCCAGCAGCTTCAGTGGGACACCATATCAGCCCCAGCATTTT.

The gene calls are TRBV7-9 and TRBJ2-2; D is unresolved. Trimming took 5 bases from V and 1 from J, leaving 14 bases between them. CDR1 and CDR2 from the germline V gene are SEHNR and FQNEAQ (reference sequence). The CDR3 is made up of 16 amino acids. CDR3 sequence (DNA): TGTGCCAGCAGCGCTCGACTTAAACTGAACACCGGGGAGCTGTTTTTT. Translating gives CASSARLKLNTGELFF.

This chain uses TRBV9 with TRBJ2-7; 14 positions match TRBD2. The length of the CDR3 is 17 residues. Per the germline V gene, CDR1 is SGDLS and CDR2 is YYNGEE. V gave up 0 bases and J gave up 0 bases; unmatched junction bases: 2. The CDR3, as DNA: TGTGCCAGCAGCGTAGGACTAGCGGGAGGGAGCTCCTACGAGCAGTACTTC. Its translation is CASSVGLAGGSSYEQYF.

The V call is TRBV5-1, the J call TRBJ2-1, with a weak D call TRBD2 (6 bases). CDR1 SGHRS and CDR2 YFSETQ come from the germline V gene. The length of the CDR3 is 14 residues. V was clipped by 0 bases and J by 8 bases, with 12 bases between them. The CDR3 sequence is CASSLESWGDEQFF. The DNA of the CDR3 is TGCGCCAGCAGCTTGGAATCTTGGGGGGATGAGCAGTTCTTC.

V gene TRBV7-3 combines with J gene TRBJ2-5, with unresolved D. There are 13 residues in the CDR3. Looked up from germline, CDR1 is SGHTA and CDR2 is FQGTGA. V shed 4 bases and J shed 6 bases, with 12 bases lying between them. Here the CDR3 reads CASSSSLSQTQYF. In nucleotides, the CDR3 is TGTGCCAGCAGCTCCTCCCTAAGCCAGACCCAGTACTTC. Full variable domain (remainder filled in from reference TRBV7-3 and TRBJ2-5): GAGVSQTPSNKVTEKGKYVELRCDPISGHTALYWYRQSLGQGPEFLIYFQGTGAADDSGLPNDRFFAVRPEGSVSTLKIQRTERGDSAVYLCASSSSLSQTQYFGPGTRLLVL.

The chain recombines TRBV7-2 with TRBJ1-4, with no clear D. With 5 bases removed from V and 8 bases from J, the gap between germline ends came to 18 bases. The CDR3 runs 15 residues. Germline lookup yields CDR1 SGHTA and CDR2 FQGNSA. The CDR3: CASSPVRGVEEKLFF. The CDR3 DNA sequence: TGTGCCAGCAGCCCCGTACGGGGAGTGGAGGAAAAACTGTTTTTT.

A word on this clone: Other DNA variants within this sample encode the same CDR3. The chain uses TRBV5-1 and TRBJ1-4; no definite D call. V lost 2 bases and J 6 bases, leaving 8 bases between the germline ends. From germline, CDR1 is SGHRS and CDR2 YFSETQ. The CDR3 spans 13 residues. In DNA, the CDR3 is TGCGCCAGCAGCTTACGACTGGATGAAAAACTGTTTTTT. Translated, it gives CASSLRLDEKLFF.